Shown below are 2 T cell receptor beta chains from a single sample sequenced in a study of Ad26.COV2.S vaccination and SARS-CoV-2 variants (TCRdb year 2021). The sample's treatment or condition label, decoded: around 19 received Ad26.COV2.S at low or high dose, single or two shots; about 5 received placebo; per-sample allocation not given. For vaccine and placebo recipients, the sequenced repertoires came from samples collected on day 63 after the first injection. The method behind the library was the immunoSEQ multiplex PCR assay. The table comes from immuneACCESS by way of TCRdb, which keeps in-frame sequences with V and J called. Part of the clones is missing from these tables; in studies checked, under half for an unresolved V gene and the rest for unknown reasons. This sample comprises fewer than 500,000 clones, 80% to 95% of them detected only once. The top ten clones comprise more than 10% of the sample.

The material was peripheral blood, obtained in a trial of Ad26.COV2.S vaccine versus placebo. The receptors stem from a person between 18 and 65 years old who received the Ad26.COV2.S COVID-19 vaccine or a placebo.

Points on this clone: Other DNA sequences in the same sample also yield this CDR3. The chain couples TRBV9 to TRBJ2-7; 13 nucleotides agree with TRBD2. V trimming: 3 bases; J trimming: 4 bases; junction bases outside the gene matches: 1. Germline loops: CDR1 SGDLS, CDR2 YYNGEE. The CDR3 has 14 amino acids. The CDR3 reads CASSAGLAGYEQYF. CDR3 bases: TGTGCCAGCAGCGCGGGACTAGCGGGGTACGAGCAGTACTTC.

This chain connects TRBV19 to TRBJ1-5, with 9 bases matching TRBD1. CDR1 is LNHDA and CDR2 is SQIVND in the germline V gene (reference sequence). The trim removed 5 bases at V and 7 bases at J, leaving 9 bases unmatched. There are 15 residues in the CDR3. CDR3 coding DNA: TGTGCCAGTAGTTCCGGGACAGGGCCGAGGCAGCCCCAGCATTTT. Its translation: CASSSGTGPRQPQHF.